This record concerns one T cell receptor beta chain sequence. This specimen belongs to a study of TIL therapy for anti-PD-1-resistant metastatic lung cancer. CDR3 length: 16 residues. CDR1 and CDR2 from the germline V gene are SGHTA and FQGNSA. V was clipped by 7 bases and J by 2 bases, with 15 bases between them. The immunoSEQ assay was v3. Libraries were sequenced to 2 million to 2.5 million read pairs (survey) or about 5-6 million (deep). The table came from immunoSEQ multiplex PCR; TCRdb's copy has only in-frame clones and leaves some out. The table records around 19,000 clones, 80% to 90% of them present only once. Described time point: pre-treatment sample, taken before nivolumab and TIL therapy.

This chain uses TRBV7-2 with TRBJ2-6; D unclear. Source: blood, taken at baseline. This receptor was taken from a person between 30 and 79 years old with non-small cell lung cancer. CDR3 DNA sequence: TGTGCCAGCAATAATCTCCTGGGAACTGGGGCCAACGTCCTGACTTTC. Its translation is CASNNLLGTGANVLTF.